These 26 T cell receptor beta chains were sequenced from one sample in a study of OX40 agonist ivuxolimab in advanced cancers. Here immunoSEQ multiplex PCR was the method, and the copy in TCRdb shows in-frame clones only, minus some. The sample carries tens of thousands of clones, roughly 82% recorded once. Source: CD4+ or CD8+ T cells sorted from blood, taken in a trial of the OX40 agonist ivuxolimab. These receptors all stem from an adult with an advanced solid tumor such as melanoma, head and neck, liver or kidney cancer.

The chain carries TRBV6-6 and TRBJ1-4, with 9 nucleotides matching TRBD1. This CDR3 has 15 amino acids. The germline CDR1 and CDR2 sequences are MNHNY and SVGAGI (reference sequence). Trimming removed 4 bases from V and 5 bases from J; junction bases left unmatched: 5. The CDR3 spells CASSSGQGKNEKLFF. CDR3 sequence (DNA): TGTGCCAGCAGTTCGGGACAGGGAAAAAATGAAAAACTGTTTTTT.

This clone appeared a single time. The chain uses TRBV4-2 and TRBJ2-1; the match to TRBD2 covers 8 bases. Germline CDR1 LGHNA, CDR2 YNFKEQ. This CDR3 has 16 amino acids. V trimming: 4 bases; J trimming: 7 bases; junction bases outside the gene matches: 12. The CDR3 loop reads CASSLGGGTSRNEQFF. CDR3 sequence (DNA): TGTGCCAGCAGCCTCGGGGGCGGGACTAGTCGGAATGAGCAGTTCTTC.

This rearrangement joins TRBV4-1 to TRBJ2-1, with 8 bases matching TRBD1. The V gene's germline CDR1 is MGHRA and CDR2 YSYEKL. The CDR3 is 18 residues long. The trim removed 1 base at V and 0 bases at J, leaving 8 bases unmatched. CDR3 amino acids: CASSQGSGTGASYNEQFF. CDR3 bases: TGCGCCAGCAGCCAAGGGTCCGGGACAGGAGCCTCCTACAATGAGCAGTTCTTC.

This chain links TRBV15 with TRBJ1-1; maybe TRBD1 (6 bases). V dropped 1 base and J dropped 2 bases, with 8 bases sitting between them. The CDR3 has 14 amino acids. Per germline, CDR1 LNHNV and CDR2 YYDKDF (reference sequence). CDR3 in amino acids: CATSRVGTNTEAFF. The CDR3 DNA is TGTGCCACCAGCAGAGTTGGGACAAACACTGAAGCTTTCTTT. Full variable domain (outside the CDR3, taken from reference TRBV15 and TRBJ1-1): DAMVIQNPRYQVTQFGKPVTLSCSQTLNHNVMYWYQQKSSQAPKLLFHYYDKDFNNEADTPDNFQSRRPNTSFCFLDIRSPGLGDTAMYLCATSRVGTNTEAFFGQGTRLTVV.

This chain joins TRBV7-9 and TRBJ2-2; 10 bases line up with TRBD1. Germline V gene data show CDR1 as SEHNR and CDR2 as FQNEAQ (reference sequence). With V trimmed by 6 bases and J by 3 bases, 4 bases remained unmatched. The CDR3 contains 15 residues. In DNA, the CDR3 is TGTGCCAGCAGACCCGGGACAGGGGACACCGGGGAGCTGTTTTTT. It specifies CASRPGTGDTGELFF. Looking up the rest from reference TRBV7-9 and TRBJ2-2 gives the full variable domain: DTGVSQNPRHKITKRGQNVTFRCDPISEHNRLYWYRQTLGQGPEFLTYFQNEAQLEKSRLLSDRFSAERPKGSFSTLEIQRTEQGDSAMYLCASRPGTGDTGELFFGEGSRLTVL.

The chain has TRBV6-5 and TRBJ2-7; 8 positions match TRBD1. The V and J ends lost 5 bases and 4 bases, in that order; junction bases with no gene match: 4. The germline CDR1 and CDR2 sequences are MNHEY and SVGAGI. There are 13 residues in the CDR3. Written as DNA, the CDR3 is TGTGCCAGCAGTATCAGGACAGGGTACGAGCAGTACTTC. It specifies CASSIRTGYEQYF.

The CDR3 nucleotides are TGTGCCAGCAGTCCCTGGCACGTAGACTATGGCTACACCTTC. Translating gives CASSPWHVDYGYTF. V gene TRBV6-9 combines with J gene TRBJ1-2; D is unresolved. The CDR3 loop spans 14 amino acids. From germline, CDR1 is MNHGY and CDR2 SVAAGI. V was trimmed by 5 bases and J by 3 bases, leaving 13 bases between them.

The CDR3, as DNA: TGTGCCACCCATCAGGTGGGGGGCGCGAACACCGGGGAGCTGTTTTTT. Translation gives CATHQVGGANTGELFF. The V gene is TRBV19, the J gene TRBJ2-2; D is tentatively TRBD1 or TRBD2 (6 bases each). Looked up from germline, CDR1 is LNHDA and CDR2 is SQIVND (reference sequence). There are 16 residues in the CDR3. The V end lost 10 bases, the J end lost 0 bases, and 18 bases lay between the germline ends.

This chain joins TRBV9 and TRBJ1-1; D unclear. V was shortened by 3 bases and J by 4 bases, with 22 bases between the two germline ends. The CDR3 length is 17 residues. Germline V gene data show CDR1 as SGDLS and CDR2 as YYNGEE. The CDR3, as DNA: TGTGCCAGCAGCGACGGGGTTACAAGCCCCGGCCCCACTGAAGCTTTCTTT. Protein product: CASSDGVTSPGPTEAFF.

This chain links TRBV9 with TRBJ1-6, with unresolved D. Germline V gene sequence: CDR1 SGDLS, CDR2 YYNGEE. Trimming took off 4 bases at V and 7 bases at J, with 18 bases between the two ends. The CDR3 covers 16 residues. The CDR3 sequence is CASSKGPGSGNSPLHF. DNA for the CDR3: TGTGCCAGCAGCAAAGGACCGGGAAGTGGAAATTCACCCCTCCACTTT.

This sequence joins TRBV11-3 and TRBJ2-5, with TRBD2 matching over 11 bases. Trimming cost V 5 bases and J 4 bases; bases outside gene matches: 3. The CDR3 contains 14 residues. Germline V gives CDR1 SGHNT, CDR2 YENEEA. The CDR3 spells CASSEGLAGETQYF. The DNA of the CDR3 is TGTGCCAGCAGCGAAGGACTAGCGGGAGAGACCCAGTACTTC.

This clone was seen a few times. The V gene is TRBV5-5, the J gene TRBJ2-5; a possible D gene is TRBD2 (6 bases). The length of the CDR3 is 15 residues. CDR1 and CDR2 from the germline V gene are SGHKS and YYEKEE (reference sequence). The V end was cut by 4 bases, the J end by 5 bases, with 18 bases between. The CDR3 is CASSRRLDYRETQYF. The CDR3 DNA is TGTGCCAGCAGCCGACGCCTGGACTATAGGGAGACCCAGTACTTC.

This sequence joins TRBV29-1 and TRBJ2-2; D uncertain. In germline, CDR1 is SQVTM, CDR2 ANQGSEA. V was shortened by 4 bases and J by 9 bases, with 9 bases between the two germline ends. The CDR3 loop spans 11 amino acids. The CDR3 sequence is CSVGGSRELFF. The CDR3 region has the DNA TGCAGCGTTGGTGGCAGTCGGGAGCTGTTTTTT.

The chain couples TRBV6-5 to TRBJ2-7; 8 nucleotides agree with TRBD1. V was pared by 7 bases and J by 5 bases, with 13 bases of the junction left unmatched. This CDR3 region has 15 residues. The germline CDR1 and CDR2 sequences are MNHEY and SVGAGI. The CDR3 loop is CASTIERTGKHEQYF. Written as DNA, the CDR3 is TGTGCCAGCACCATAGAGAGGACAGGGAAGCACGAGCAGTACTTC.

V is TRBV9 and J is TRBJ2-1; TRBD2 matches 8 bases. The CDR3 spans 16 residues. The ends lost 2 bases at V and 7 bases at J; junction bases unmatched: 11. Germline assignment: CDR1 SGDLS and CDR2 YYNGEE. The CDR3 coding sequence is TGTGCCAGCAGCGTCACAACGGGACTAGGTGTTAATGAGCAGTTCTTC. Protein: CASSVTTGLGVNEQFF.

The chain joins TRBV5-1 to TRBJ2-3; TRBD1 agrees at 8 bases. Germline lookup yields CDR1 SGHRS and CDR2 YFSETQ. Losses at the gene ends were 1 base for V and 4 bases for J; bases not matched to a gene: 8. The CDR3 spans 16 residues. CDR3 loop: CASSLFQGAVSDTQYF. In DNA, the CDR3 is TGCGCCAGCAGCTTGTTTCAGGGGGCGGTTTCAGATACGCAGTATTTT.

V and J are TRBV5-8 and TRBJ2-7; 8 nucleotides align to TRBD1. CDR3 length: 14 residues. Germline trimming cut 0 bases from V and 6 bases from J; bases unmatched to any gene: 5. Germline-derived CDR1 and CDR2 are SGHTS and YDEGEE. CDR3 amino acids: CASSLGQGASEQYF. For the CDR3, the DNA is TGTGCCAGCAGCTTGGGGCAGGGGGCAAGCGAGCAGTACTTC.

The gene calls are TRBV11-2 and TRBJ1-2, with D unclear. The germline gives CDR1 SGHAT, CDR2 FQNNGV. This CDR3 region has 16 residues. V was shortened by 1 base and J by 4 bases, with 16 bases between the two germline ends. DNA of the CDR3: TGTGCCAGCAGCTTAGTTTACGGATTAGAGTCCTATGGCTACACCTTC. Amino acids: CASSLVYGLESYGYTF.

As concerns this clone: Germline is not matched at one junction end, which may reflect a read error. The chain has TRBV6-1 and TRBJ2-2, with D possibly being TRBD2 (5 bases). The germline CDR1 and CDR2 sequences are MNHNS and SASEGT. CDR3 size: 13 residues. The CDR3 region is CASREDYFGELFF. The CDR3 DNA follows: TGTGCCAGCAGAGAAGACTATTTCGGGGAGCTGTTTTTT.

V is TRBV9 and J is TRBJ2-2; 9 bases align to TRBD2. The CDR3 is 15 amino acids. Germline V CDR1 and CDR2: SGDLS, YYNGEE. V shed 4 bases, J shed 4 bases, and the junction held 5 bases outside the gene matches. The CDR3 region is CASSSPGLATGELFF. For the CDR3, the DNA is TGTGCCAGCAGCTCACCGGGACTAGCCACCGGGGAGCTGTTTTTT.

The chain uses TRBV6-5 and TRBJ2-7; 8 bases agree with TRBD1. CDR1 and CDR2 from the germline V gene are MNHEY and SVGAGI. This CDR3 has 14 amino acids. V lost 4 bases and J lost 4; bases outside the gene matches: 6. The DNA for the CDR3 is TGTGCCAGCAGTTCGACAGGGGTCACTTACGAGCAGTACTTC. Translating it yields CASSSTGVTYEQYF.

The V and J genes are TRBV2 and TRBJ1-5; 7 nucleotides match TRBD1. After removal of 7 bases from V and 1 base from J, the junction contained 13 bases not matched to a gene. Per germline, CDR1 SNHLY and CDR2 FYNNEI. This CDR3 spans 17 amino acids. CDR3 in amino acids: CASTYFTGAQSNQPQHF. CDR3 nucleotide sequence: TGTGCCAGCACTTATTTTACAGGGGCCCAGAGCAATCAGCCCCAGCATTTT.

The genes are TRBV11-2 and TRBJ2-3; tentatively, D is TRBD1 (7 bases). Trimming removed 5 bases from V and 0 bases from J, with 21 bases in between. The germline V gene encodes CDR1 SGHAT and CDR2 FQNNGV. The CDR3 contains 18 residues. CDR3 in DNA: TGTGCCAGCAGCGTTAGTGGAGGGACAGCCATTAGCACAGATACGCAGTATTTT. This gives the protein CASSVSGGTAISTDTQYF.

Only a few counts were recorded for this clone. The V gene is TRBV27, the J gene TRBJ2-7; 8 nucleotides match TRBD1. V shed 5 bases, J shed 3 bases, and the junction held 12 bases outside the gene matches. This CDR3 is built from 16 residues. CDR1 MNHEY and CDR2 SMNVEV come from the germline V gene (reference sequence). CDR3 in amino acids: CASSRRIGQGNYEQYF. DNA of the CDR3: TGTGCCAGCAGTCGAAGAATAGGACAGGGAAACTACGAGCAGTACTTC.

The CDR3 loop reads CAGKLRGLETEAFF. CDR3 DNA: TGTGCCGGAAAGTTGAGGGGCTTGGAGACTGAAGCTTTCTTT. The genes are TRBV6-1 and TRBJ1-1, with a tentative D call TRBD1 (5 bases). V lost 11 bases, J lost 5 bases, and 21 bases lay in between. The V gene's germline CDR1 is MNHNS and CDR2 SASEGT. This CDR3 comprises 14 residues.

The chain links TRBV5-1 to TRBJ2-7; 9 bases align to TRBD1. Germline CDR1 SGHRS, CDR2 YFSETQ. Trimming removed 0 bases from V and 1 base from J; junction bases left unmatched: 8. This CDR3 has 17 residues. Here the CDR3 DNA reads TGCGCCAGCAGCTTGGTGGACAGGGGCTCTCTATCCTACGAGCAGTACTTC. It yields the protein CASSLVDRGSLSYEQYF.